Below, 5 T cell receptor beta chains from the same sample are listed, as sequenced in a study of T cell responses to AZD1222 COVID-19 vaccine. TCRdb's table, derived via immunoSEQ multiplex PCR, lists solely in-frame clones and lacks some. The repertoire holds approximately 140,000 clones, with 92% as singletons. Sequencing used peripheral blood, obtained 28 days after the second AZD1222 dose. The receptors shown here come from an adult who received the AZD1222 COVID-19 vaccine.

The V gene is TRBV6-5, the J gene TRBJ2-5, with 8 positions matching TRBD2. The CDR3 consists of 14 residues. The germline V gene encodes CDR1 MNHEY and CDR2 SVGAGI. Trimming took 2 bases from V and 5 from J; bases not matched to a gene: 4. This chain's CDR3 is CASSYLLAGETQYF. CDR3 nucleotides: TGTGCCAGCAGTTACCTCCTAGCGGGTGAGACCCAGTACTTC.

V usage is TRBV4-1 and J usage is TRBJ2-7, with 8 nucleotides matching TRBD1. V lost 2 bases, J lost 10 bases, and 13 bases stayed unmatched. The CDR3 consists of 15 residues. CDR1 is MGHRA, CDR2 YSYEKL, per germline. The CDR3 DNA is TGCGCCAGCAGCCAACCCCAGGGAGACGGACAGGGACAGTACTTC. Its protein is CASSQPQGDGQGQYF.

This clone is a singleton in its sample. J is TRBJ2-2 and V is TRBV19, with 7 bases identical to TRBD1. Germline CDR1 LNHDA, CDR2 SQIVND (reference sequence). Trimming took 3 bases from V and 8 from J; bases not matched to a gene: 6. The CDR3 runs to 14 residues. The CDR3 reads CASSITGVTGELFF. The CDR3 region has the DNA TGTGCCAGTAGTATCACAGGGGTCACTGGGGAGCTGTTTTTT.

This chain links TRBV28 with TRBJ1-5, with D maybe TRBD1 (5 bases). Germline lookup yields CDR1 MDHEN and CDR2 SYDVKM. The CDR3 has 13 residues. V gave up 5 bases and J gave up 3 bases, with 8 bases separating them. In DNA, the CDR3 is TGTGCCAGCAGTAACAGGATCAATCAGCCCCAGCATTTT. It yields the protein CASSNRINQPQHF.

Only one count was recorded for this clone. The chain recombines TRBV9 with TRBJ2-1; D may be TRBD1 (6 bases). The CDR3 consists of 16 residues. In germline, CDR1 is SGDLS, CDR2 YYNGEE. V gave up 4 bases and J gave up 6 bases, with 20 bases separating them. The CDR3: CASSTLSGTRGNEQFF. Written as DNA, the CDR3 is TGTGCCAGCAGCACCCTTTCCGGGACAAGGGGCAATGAGCAGTTCTTC.